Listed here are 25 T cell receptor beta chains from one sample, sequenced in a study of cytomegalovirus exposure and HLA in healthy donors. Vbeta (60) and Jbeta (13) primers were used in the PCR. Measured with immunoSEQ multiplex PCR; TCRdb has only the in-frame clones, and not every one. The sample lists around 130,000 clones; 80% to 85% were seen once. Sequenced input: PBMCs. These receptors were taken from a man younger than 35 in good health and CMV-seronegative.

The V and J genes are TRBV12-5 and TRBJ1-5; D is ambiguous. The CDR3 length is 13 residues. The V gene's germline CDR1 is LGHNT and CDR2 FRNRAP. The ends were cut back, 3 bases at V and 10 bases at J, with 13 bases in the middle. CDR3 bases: TGTGCTAGTGGTTTTGGTGGAGAAAGCCCCCAGCATTTT. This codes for CASGFGGESPQHF. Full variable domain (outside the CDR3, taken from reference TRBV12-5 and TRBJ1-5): DARVTQTPRHKVTEMGQEVTMRCQPILGHNTVFWYRQTMMQGLELLAYFRNRAPLDDSGMPKDRFSAEMPDATLATLKIQPSEPRDSAVYFCASGFGGESPQHFGDGTRLSIL.

The CDR3 sequence: CASSFKQGASVFNNSPLHF. In DNA form, the CDR3 reads TGTGCCAGCAGCTTTAAACAGGGGGCGTCGGTATTCAATAATTCACCCCTCCACTTT. This chain connects TRBV5-4 to TRBJ1-6, with TRBD1 matching over 9 bases. CDR3 length: 19 amino acids. The ends lost 2 bases at V and 5 bases at J; junction bases unmatched: 14. CDR1 is SGHNT and CDR2 is YYREEE in the germline V gene (reference sequence).

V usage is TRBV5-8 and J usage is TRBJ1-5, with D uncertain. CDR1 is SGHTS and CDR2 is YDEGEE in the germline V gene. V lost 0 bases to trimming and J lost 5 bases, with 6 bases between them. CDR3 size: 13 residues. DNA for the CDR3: TGTGCCAGCAGCTTGGCCGGGGATCAGCCCCAGCATTTT. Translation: CASSLAGDQPQHF.

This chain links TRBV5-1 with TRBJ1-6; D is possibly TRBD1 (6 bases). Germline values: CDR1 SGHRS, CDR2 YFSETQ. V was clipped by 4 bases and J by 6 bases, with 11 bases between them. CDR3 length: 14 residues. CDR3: CASSSGTTNSPLHF. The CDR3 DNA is TGCGCCAGCAGCAGCGGGACAACTAATTCACCCCTCCACTTT.

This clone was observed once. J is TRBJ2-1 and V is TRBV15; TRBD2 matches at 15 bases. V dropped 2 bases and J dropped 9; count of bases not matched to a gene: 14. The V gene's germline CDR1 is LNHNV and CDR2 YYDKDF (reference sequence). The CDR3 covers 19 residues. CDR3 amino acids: CATSRPGTSGGTMRGEQFF. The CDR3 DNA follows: TGTGCCACCAGCAGACCCGGGACTAGCGGGGGGACTATGCGGGGTGAGCAGTTCTTC.

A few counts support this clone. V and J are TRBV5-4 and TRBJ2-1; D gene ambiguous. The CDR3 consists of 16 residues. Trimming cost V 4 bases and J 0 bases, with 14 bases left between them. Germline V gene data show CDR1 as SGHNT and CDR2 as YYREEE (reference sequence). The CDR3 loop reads CASSNPVVASYNEQFF. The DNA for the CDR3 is TGTGCCAGCAGCAACCCCGTGGTAGCCTCCTACAATGAGCAGTTCTTC.

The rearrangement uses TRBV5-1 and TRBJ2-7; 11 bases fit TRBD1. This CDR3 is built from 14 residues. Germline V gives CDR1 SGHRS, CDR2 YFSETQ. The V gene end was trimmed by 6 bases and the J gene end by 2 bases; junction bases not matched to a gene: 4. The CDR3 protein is CASTMDRGPYEQYF. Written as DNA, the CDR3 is TGCGCCAGCACCATGGACAGGGGGCCCTACGAGCAGTACTTC.

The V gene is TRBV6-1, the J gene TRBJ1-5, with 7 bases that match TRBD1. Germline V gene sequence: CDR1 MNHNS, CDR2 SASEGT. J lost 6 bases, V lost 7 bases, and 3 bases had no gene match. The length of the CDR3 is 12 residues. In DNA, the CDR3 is TGTGCCAGCAAGGACAGGCGTCAGCCCCAGCATTTT. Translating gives CASKDRRQPQHF.

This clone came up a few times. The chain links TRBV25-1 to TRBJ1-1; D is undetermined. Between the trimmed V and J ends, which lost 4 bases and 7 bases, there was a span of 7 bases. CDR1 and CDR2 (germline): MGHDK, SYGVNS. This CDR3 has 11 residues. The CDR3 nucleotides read TGTGCCAGCAGTGCCCTTTATGAAGCTTTCTTT. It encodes CASSALYEAFF.

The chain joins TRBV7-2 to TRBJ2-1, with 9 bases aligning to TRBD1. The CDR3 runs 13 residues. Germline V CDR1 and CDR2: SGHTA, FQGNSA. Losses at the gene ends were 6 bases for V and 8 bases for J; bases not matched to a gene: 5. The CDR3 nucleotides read TGTGCCAGCAGTTGGACAGGGGTCCATGAGCAGTTCTTC. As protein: CASSWTGVHEQFF.

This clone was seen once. CDR3: CASSIVSGGTSTDTQYF. In nucleotides, the CDR3 is TGTGCCAGTAGTATAGTGAGTGGGGGGACCAGCACAGATACGCAGTATTTT. The chain joins TRBV19 to TRBJ2-3, with D tentatively TRBD2 (6 bases). From germline, CDR1 is LNHDA and CDR2 SQIVND (reference sequence). CDR3 size: 17 residues. V was trimmed by 1 base and J by 0 bases, leaving 14 bases between them. Complete variable domain (other parts from reference TRBV19 and TRBJ2-3): DGGITQSPKYLFRKEGQNVTLSCEQNLNHDAMYWYRQDPGQGLRLIYYSQIVNDFQKGDIAEGYSVSREKKESFPLTVTSAQKNPTAFYLCASSIVSGGTSTDTQYFGPGTRLTVL.

This chain's CDR3 is CSVGHGVYWGGELFF. In DNA, the CDR3 is TGCAGCGTCGGACACGGCGTTTATTGGGGCGGGGAGCTGTTTTTT. The chain employs TRBV29-1 and TRBJ2-2, with D perhaps TRBD1 (5 bases). In germline, CDR1 is SQVTM, CDR2 ANQGSEA. Trimming took off 6 bases at V and 7 bases at J, with 21 bases between the two ends. There are 15 residues in the CDR3.

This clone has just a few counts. The chain's CDR3 is CASSEGDRGEQYF. The CDR3 DNA is TGTGCCAGCAGTGAGGGGGACAGGGGCGAGCAGTACTTC. This chain links TRBV6-4 with TRBJ2-7; 10 nucleotides line up with TRBD1. The germline V gene has CDR1 MRHNA and CDR2 SNTAGT. The length of the CDR3 is 13 residues. Trimming at V came to 3 bases and at J to 6 bases, leaving 2 bases not matched to a gene.

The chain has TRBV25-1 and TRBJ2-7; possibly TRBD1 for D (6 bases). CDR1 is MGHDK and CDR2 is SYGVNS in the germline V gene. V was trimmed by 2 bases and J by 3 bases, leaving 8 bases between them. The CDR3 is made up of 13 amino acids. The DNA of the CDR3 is TGTGCCAGCAGTGAAGGGGGCCACTACGAGCAGTACTTC. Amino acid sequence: CASSEGGHYEQYF.

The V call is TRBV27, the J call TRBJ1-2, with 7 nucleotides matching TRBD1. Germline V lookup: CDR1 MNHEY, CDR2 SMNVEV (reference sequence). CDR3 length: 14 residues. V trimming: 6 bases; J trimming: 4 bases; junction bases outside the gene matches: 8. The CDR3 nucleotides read TGTGCCAGCAGGTACCGGGACAGCCCCTATGGCTACACCTTC. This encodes CASRYRDSPYGYTF.

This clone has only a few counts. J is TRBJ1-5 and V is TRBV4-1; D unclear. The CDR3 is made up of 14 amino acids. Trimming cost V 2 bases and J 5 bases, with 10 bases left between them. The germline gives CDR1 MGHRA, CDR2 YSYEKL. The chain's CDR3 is CASSQLWTDQPQHF. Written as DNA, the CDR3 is TGCGCCAGCAGCCAACTATGGACTGATCAGCCCCAGCATTTT.

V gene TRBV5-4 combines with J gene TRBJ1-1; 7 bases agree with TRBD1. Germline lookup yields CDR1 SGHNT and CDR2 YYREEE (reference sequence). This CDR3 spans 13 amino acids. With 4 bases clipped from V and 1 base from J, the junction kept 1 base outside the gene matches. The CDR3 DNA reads TGTGCCAGCAGCCGACAGGGGAACACTGAAGCTTTCTTT. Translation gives CASSRQGNTEAFF.

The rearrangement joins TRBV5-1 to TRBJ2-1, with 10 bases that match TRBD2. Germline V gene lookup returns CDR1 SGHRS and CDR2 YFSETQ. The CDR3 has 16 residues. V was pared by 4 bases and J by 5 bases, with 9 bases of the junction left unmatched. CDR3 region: CASSPPSGGSNNEQFF. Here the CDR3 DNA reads TGCGCCAGCAGCCCGCCTAGCGGGGGATCTAACAATGAGCAGTTCTTC.

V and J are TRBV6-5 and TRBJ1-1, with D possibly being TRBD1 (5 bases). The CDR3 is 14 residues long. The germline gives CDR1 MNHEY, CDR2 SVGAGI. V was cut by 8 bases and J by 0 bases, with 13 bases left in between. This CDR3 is CASSARQLNTEAFF. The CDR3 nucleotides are TGTGCCAGCTCCGCGCGACAGCTGAACACTGAAGCTTTCTTT.

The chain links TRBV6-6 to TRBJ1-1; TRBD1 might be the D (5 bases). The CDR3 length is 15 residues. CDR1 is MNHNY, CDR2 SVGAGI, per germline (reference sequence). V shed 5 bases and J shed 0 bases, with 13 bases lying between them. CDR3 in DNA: TGTGCCAGCAGTGAGTACAGGAATTTGAACACTGAAGCTTTCTTT. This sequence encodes CASSEYRNLNTEAFF.

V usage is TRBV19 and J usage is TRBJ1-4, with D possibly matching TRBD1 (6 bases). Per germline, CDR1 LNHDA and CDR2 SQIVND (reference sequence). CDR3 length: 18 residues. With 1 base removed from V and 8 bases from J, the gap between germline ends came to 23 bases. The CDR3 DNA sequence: TGTGCCAGTAGTATAGCTCTGATAGGAACAGGGAGGGACGAAAAACTGTTTTTT. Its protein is CASSIALIGTGRDEKLFF.

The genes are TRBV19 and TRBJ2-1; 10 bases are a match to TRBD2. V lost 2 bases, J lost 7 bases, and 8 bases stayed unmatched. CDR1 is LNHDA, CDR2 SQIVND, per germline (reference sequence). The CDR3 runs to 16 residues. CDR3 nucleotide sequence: TGTGCCAGTAGTATATCCCCTAGCGGGGGTAATAATGAGCAGTTCTTC. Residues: CASSISPSGGNNEQFF.

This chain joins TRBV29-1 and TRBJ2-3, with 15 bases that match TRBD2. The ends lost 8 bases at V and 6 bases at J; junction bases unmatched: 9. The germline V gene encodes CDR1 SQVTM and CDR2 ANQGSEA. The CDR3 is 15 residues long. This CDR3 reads CSLEGTSGGWDTQYF. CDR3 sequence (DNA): TGCAGCCTCGAGGGGACTAGCGGGGGGTGGGATACGCAGTATTTT.

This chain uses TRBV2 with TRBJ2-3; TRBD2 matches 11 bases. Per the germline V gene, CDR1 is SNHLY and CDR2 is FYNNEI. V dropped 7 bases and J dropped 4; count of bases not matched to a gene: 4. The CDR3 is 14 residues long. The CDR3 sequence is CASTSGGSADTQYF. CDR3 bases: TGTGCCAGCACTAGCGGGGGGAGCGCAGATACGCAGTATTTT.

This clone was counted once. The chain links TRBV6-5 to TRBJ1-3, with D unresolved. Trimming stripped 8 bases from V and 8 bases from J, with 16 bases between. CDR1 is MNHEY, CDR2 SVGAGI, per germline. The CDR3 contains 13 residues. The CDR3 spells CASAVRGSDTIYF. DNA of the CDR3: TGTGCCAGCGCCGTCCGGGGTTCGGACACCATATATTTT.